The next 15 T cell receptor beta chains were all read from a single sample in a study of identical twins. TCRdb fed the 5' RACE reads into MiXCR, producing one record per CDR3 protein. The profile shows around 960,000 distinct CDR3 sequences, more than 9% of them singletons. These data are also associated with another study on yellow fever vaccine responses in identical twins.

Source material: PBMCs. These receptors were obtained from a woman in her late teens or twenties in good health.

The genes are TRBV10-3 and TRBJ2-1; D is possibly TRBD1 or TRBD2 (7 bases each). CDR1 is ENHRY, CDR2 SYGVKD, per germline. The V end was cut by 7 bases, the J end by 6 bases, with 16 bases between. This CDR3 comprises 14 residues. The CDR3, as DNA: TGTGCCATCATGACAGGGAGGGTCCCCAATGAGCAGTTCTTC. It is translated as CAIMTGRVPNEQFF.

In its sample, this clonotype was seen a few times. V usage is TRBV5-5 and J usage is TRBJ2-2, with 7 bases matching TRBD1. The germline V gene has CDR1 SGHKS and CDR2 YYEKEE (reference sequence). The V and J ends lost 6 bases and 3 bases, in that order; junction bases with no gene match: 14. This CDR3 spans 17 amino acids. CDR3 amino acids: CASIRPGDSSYTGELFF. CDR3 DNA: TGTGCCAGCATCAGACCTGGGGACAGCTCTTACACCGGGGAGCTGTTTTTT.

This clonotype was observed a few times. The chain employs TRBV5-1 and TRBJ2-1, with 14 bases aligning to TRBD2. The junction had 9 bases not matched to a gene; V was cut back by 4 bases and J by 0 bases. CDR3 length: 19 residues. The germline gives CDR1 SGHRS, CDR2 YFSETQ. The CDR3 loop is CASSTGTSGRRSSYNEQFF. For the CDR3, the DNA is TGCGCCAGCAGCACAGGGACTAGCGGGAGAAGGAGCTCCTACAATGAGCAGTTCTTC.

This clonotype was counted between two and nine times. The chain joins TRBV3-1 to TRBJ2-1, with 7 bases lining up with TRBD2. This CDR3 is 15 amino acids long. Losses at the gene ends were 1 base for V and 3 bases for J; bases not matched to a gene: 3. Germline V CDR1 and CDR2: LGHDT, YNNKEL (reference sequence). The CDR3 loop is CASSQVRGFYNEQFF. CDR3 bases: TGTGCCAGCAGCCAAGTGCGGGGGTTCTACAATGAGCAGTTCTTC.

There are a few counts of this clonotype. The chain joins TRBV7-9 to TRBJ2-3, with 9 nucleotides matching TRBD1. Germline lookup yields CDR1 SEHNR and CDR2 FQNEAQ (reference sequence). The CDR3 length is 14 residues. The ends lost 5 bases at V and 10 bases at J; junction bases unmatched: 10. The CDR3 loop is CASSPRTGEYAQYF. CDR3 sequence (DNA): TGTGCCAGCAGCCCGCGGACAGGGGAATACGCGCAGTATTTT.

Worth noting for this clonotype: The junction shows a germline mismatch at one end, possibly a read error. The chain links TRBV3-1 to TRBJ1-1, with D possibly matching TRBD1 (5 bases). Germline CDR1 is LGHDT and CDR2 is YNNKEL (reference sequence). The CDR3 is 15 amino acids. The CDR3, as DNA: TGTGCCTGCAGCCACGTTGGGGGAAAGAACACTGAAGCTTTCTTT. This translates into CACSHVGGKNTEAFF.

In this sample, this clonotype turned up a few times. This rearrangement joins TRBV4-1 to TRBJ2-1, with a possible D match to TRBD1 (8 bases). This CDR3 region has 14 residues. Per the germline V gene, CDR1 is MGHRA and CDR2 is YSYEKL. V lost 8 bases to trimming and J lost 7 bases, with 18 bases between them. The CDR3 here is CASALGQGLNEQFF. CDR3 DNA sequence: TGCGCCAGCGCCTTAGGACAGGGACTAAATGAGCAGTTCTTC.

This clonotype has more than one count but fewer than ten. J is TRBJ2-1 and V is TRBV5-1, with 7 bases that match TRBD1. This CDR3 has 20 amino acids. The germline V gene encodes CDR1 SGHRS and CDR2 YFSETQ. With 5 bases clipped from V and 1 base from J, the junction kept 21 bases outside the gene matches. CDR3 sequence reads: CASRYELTGWSFGSYNEQFF. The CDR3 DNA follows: TGCGCCAGCAGATATGAATTGACAGGGTGGTCTTTTGGTTCCTACAATGAGCAGTTCTTC.

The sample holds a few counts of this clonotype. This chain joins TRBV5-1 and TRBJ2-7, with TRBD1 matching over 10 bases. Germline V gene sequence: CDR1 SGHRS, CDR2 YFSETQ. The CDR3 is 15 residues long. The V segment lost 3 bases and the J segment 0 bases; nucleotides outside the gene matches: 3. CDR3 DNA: TGCGCCAGCAGCTCGGACAGGGGGGTCTCCTACGAGCAGTACTTC. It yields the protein CASSSDRGVSYEQYF.

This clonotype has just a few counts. The CDR3 region has the DNA TGTGCCAGCATCGGCGGGTCCTATAATTCACCCCTCCACTTT. Its protein product is CASIGGSYNSPLHF. The J gene is TRBJ1-6, the V gene TRBV5-5; no firm D call. V was clipped by 6 bases and J by 1 base, with 8 bases between them. From germline, CDR1 is SGHKS and CDR2 YYEKEE (reference sequence). There are 14 residues in the CDR3.

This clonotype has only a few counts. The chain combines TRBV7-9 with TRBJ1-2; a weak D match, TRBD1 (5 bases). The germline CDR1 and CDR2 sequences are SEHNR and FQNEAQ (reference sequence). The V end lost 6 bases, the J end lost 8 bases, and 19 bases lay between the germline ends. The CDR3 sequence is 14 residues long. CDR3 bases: TGTGCCAGCAGATCCCGGGACTCTCTGGAGGGCTACACCTTC. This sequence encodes CASRSRDSLEGYTF.

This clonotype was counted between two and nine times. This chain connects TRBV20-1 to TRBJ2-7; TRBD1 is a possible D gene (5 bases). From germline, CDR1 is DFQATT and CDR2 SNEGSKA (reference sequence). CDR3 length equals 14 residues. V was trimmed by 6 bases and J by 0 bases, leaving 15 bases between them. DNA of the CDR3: TGCAGTGCGAGTCCCAGGGCGGACTCCTACGAGCAGTACGTC. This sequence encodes CSASPRADSYEQYV.

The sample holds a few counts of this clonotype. The CDR3 bases are TGTGCCACCAGTGATCAACAGGGGACCCCTAACACTGAAGCTTTCTTT. This sequence encodes CATSDQQGTPNTEAFF. This chain joins TRBV24-1 and TRBJ1-1, with 7 bases aligning to TRBD1. V trimming: 3 bases; J trimming: 2 bases; junction bases outside the gene matches: 8. Looked up from germline, CDR1 is KGHDR and CDR2 is SFDVKD. The CDR3 consists of 16 residues.

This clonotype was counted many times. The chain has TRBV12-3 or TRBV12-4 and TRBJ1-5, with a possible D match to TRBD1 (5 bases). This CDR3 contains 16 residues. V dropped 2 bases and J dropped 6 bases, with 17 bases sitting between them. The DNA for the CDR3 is TGTGCCAGCAGTTTAAGGAAACTTGGGGGAAGTCAGCCCCAGCATTTT. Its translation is CASSLRKLGGSQPQHF.

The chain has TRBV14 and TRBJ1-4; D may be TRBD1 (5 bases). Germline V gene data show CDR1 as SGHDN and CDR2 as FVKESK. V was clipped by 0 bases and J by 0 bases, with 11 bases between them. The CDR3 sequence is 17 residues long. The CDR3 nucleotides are TGTGCCAGCAGCCAAGACGGGGGACTGGCAACTAATGAAAAACTGTTTTTT. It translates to CASSQDGGLATNEKLFF.